This TCR beta chain was retrieved from a study of T cells after yellow fever vaccination. Template-switching 5'RACE yielded the TCR cDNA; a universal primer site and UMIs were added in the process. From the 5' RACE reads, TCRdb called clonotypes with MiXCR, one entry per CDR3 protein. The sample contains about 630,000 distinct CDR3 sequences, about 12% of which appear only once. Per germline, CDR1 KGHSH and CDR2 LQKENI. This CDR3 is 14 amino acids long. With 6 bases clipped from V and 5 bases from J, the junction kept 10 bases outside the gene matches. The origin of this receptor is a man aged 30 to 45 who received the YFV17D yellow fever vaccine. The J gene is TRBJ2-7, the V gene TRBV18, with 7 bases identical to TRBD1. The input for sequencing was PBMCs, taken on the day of the yellow fever booster vaccination. Here the CDR3 reads CASSPTTGEHEQYF. Here the CDR3 DNA reads TGTGCCAGCTCGCCTACTACAGGGGAACACGAGCAGTACTTC.